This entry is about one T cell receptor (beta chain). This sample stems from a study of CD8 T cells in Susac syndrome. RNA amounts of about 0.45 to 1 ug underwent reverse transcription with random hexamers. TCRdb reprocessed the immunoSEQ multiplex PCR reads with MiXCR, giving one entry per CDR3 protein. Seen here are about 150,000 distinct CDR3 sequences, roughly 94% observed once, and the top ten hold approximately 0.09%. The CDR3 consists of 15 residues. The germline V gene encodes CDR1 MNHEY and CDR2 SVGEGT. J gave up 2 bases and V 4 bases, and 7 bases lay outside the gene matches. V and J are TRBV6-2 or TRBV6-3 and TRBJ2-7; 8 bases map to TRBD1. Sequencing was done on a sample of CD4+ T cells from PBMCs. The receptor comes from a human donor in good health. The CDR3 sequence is CASSSPGTGAYEQYF. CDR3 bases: TGTGCCAGCAGTTCCCCCGGGACAGGAGCCTACGAGCAGTACTTC.